This T cell receptor (beta chain) was retrieved from a study of T cell repertoires in cytomegalovirus infection. Study overall: Based on public TCR beta signatures, there were indications of CMV infection and of a matching HLA type.

TCRdb analysed the reads with MiXCR anew, one entry per CDR3 protein. The sample lists some 120,000 distinct CDR3 sequences; over 9% were seen once. In germline, CDR1 is MNHEY, CDR2 SVGEGT. V gave up 2 bases and J gave up 5 bases, with 12 bases separating them. This CDR3 is 14 amino acids long. The sample holds a few counts of this clonotype. The antigen is undetermined. Study-level points and caveats: Clonotypes of TCR beta that were HLA-C-restricted and CMV-specific dominated the ex vivo response.

The J gene is TRBJ2-5, the V gene TRBV6-2 or TRBV6-3; D ambiguous. The receptor was derived from a human donor in good health (CMV status not recorded). Some clones in this sample may be carry-over from other donors' samples. The sequenced sample was PBMCs, sequenced either directly or after in vitro stimulation (not recorded which). The CDR3 sequence is CASSYSLLSETQYF. CDR3 DNA: TGTGCCAGCAGTTACAGCTTATTATCGGAGACCCAGTACTTC.